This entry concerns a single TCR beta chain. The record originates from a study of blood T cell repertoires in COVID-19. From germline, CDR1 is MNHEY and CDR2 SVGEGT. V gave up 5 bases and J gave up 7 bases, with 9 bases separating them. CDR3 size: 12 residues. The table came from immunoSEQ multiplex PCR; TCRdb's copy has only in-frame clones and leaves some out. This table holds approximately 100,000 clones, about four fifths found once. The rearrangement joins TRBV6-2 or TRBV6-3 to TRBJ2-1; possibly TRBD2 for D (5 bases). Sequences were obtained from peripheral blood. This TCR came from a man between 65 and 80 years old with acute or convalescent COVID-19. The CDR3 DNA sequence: TGTGCCAGCAGTATTGGGGAGAATGAGCAGTTCTTC. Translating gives CASSIGENEQFF.